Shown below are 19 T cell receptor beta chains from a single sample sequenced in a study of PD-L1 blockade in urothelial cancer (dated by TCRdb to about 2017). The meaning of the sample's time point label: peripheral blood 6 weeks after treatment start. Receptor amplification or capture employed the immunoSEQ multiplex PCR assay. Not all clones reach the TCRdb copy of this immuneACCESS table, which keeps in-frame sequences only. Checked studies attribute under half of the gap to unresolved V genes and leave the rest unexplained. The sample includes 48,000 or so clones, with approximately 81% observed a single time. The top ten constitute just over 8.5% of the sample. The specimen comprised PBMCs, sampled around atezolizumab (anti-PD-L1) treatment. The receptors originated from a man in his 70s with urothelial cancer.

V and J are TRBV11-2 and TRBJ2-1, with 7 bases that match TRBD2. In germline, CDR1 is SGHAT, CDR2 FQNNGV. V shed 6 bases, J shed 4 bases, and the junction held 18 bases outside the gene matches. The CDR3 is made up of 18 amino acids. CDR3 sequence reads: CASRRAGWKLNVYNEQFF. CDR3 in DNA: TGTGCCAGCAGACGAGCGGGGTGGAAGTTAAACGTTTACAATGAGCAGTTCTTC.

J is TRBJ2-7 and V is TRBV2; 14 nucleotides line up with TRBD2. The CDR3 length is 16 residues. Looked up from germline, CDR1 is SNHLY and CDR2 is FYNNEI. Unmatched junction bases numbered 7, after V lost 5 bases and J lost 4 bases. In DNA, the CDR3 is TGTGCCAGCAGTCCAATAGGGACTAGCGGGAGTTACGAGCAGTACTTC. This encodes CASSPIGTSGSYEQYF.

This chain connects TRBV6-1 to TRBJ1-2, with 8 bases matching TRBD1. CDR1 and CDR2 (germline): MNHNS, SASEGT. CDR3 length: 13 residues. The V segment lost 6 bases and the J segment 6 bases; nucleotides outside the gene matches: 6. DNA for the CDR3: TGTGCCAGCAGCACAGGGGGTGTTGATGGCTACACCTTC. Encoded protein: CASSTGGVDGYTF.

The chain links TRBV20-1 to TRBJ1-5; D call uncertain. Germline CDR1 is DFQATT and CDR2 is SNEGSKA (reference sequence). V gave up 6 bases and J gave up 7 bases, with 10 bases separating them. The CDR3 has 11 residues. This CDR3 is CSAMEGQPQHF. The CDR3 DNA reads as TGCAGTGCCATGGAGGGACAGCCCCAGCATTTT.

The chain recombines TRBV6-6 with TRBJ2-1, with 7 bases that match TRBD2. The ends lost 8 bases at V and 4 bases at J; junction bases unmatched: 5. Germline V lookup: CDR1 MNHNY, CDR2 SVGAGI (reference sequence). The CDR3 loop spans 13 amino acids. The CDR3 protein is CASQSGGYNEQFF. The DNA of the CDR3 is TGTGCCAGCCAGTCCGGGGGGTACAATGAGCAGTTCTTC.

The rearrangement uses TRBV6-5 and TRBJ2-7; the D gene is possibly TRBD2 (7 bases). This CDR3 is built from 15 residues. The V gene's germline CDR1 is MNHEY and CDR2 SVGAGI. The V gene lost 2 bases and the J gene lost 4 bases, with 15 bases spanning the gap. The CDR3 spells CASSYGRGAVYEQYF. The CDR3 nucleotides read TGTGCCAGCAGTTACGGTCGGGGGGCCGTATACGAGCAGTACTTC.

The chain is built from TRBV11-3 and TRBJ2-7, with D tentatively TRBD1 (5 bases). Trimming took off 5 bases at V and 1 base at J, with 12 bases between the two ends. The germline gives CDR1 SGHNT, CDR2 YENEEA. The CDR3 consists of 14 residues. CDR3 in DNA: TGTGCCAGCAGCCCCAGTACAGGATCCTACGAGCAGTACTTC. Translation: CASSPSTGSYEQYF. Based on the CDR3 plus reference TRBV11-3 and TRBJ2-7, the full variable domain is EAGVVQSPRYKIIEKKQPVAFWCNPISGHNTLYWYLQNLGQGPELLIRYENEEAVDDSQLPKDRFSAERLKGVDSTLKIQPAELGDSAVYLCASSPSTGSYEQYFGPGTRLTVT.

The CDR3 DNA sequence: TGTGCCACCGAATCAGGGGTAAAGGGCACTGAAGCTTTCTTT. Amino acid sequence: CATESGVKGTEAFF. The chain combines TRBV19 with TRBJ1-1, with D tentatively TRBD1 (6 bases). V was clipped by 10 bases and J by 4 bases, with 19 bases between them. This CDR3 region has 14 residues. Looked up from germline, CDR1 is LNHDA and CDR2 is SQIVND (reference sequence). Based on the CDR3 plus reference TRBV19 and TRBJ1-1, the full variable domain is DGGITQSPKYLFRKEGQNVTLSCEQNLNHDAMYWYRQDPGQGLRLIYYSQIVNDFQKGDIAEGYSVSREKKESFPLTVTSAQKNPTAFYLCATESGVKGTEAFFGQGTRLTVV.

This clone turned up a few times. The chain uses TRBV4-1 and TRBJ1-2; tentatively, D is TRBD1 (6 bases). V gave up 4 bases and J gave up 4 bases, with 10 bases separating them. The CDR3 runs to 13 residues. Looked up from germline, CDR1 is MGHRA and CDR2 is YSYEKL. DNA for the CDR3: TGCGCCAGCAGCCCGGCGGGGGCCTATGGCTACACCTTC. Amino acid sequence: CASSPAGAYGYTF.

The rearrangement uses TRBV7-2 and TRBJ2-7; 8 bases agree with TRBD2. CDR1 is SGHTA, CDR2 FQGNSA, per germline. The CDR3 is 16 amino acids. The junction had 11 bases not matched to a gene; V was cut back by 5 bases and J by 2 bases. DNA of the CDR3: TGTGCCAGCAGCCCTAAGCGGGAGTCCCCTCCCTACGAGCAGTACTTC. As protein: CASSPKRESPPYEQYF.

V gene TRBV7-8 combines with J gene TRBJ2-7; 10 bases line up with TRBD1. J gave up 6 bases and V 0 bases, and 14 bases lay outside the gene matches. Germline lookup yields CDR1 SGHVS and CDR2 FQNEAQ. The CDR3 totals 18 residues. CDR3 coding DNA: TGTGCCAGCAGCTTAGCACTCCGGACAGGGGGTTCGTTCGGCGAGCAGTACTTC. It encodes CASSLALRTGGSFGEQYF.

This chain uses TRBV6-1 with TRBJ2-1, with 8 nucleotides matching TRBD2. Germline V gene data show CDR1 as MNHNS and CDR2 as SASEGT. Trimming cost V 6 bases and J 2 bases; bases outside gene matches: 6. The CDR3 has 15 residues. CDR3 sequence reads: CASSDSGATYNEQFF. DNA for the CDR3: TGTGCCAGCAGCGATAGCGGGGCCACCTACAATGAGCAGTTCTTC.

For the CDR3, the DNA is TGTGCCAGCACGGGAACTAGCGGGCACTACGAGCAGTACTTC. It is translated as CASTGTSGHYEQYF. V is TRBV27 and J is TRBJ2-7; 9 nucleotides align to TRBD2. CDR3 size: 14 residues. The germline gives CDR1 MNHEY, CDR2 SMNVEV (reference sequence). The junction had 7 bases not matched to a gene; V was cut back by 7 bases and J by 3 bases.

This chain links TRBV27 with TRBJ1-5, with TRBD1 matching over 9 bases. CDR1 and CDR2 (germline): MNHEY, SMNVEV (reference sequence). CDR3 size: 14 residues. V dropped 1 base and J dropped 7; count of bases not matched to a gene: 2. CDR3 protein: CASSLWDRAQPQHF. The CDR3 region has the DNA TGTGCCAGCAGTTTATGGGACAGGGCCCAGCCCCAGCATTTT.

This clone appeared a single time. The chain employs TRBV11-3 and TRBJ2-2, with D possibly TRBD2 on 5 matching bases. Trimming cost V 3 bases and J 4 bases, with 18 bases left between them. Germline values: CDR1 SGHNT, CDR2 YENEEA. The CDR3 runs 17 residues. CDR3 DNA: TGTGCCAGCAGCTTTTTACTTGCGACTAAAGTCACCGGGGAGCTGTTTTTT. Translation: CASSFLLATKVTGELFF.

The DNA of the CDR3 is TGCAGCGTTATCCTCCCGAGCTCCTACGAGCAGTACTTC. This encodes CSVILPSSYEQYF. V usage is TRBV29-1 and J usage is TRBJ2-5; D call uncertain. The J call is doubtful: the DNA matches TRBJ2-7 better. Germline CDR1 reads SQVTM; CDR2 reads ANQGSEA. CDR3 length equals 13 residues.

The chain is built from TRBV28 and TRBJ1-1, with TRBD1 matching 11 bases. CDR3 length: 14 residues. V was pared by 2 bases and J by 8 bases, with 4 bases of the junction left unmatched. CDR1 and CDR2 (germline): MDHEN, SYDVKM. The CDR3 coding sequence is TGTGCCAGCAGTTTACCGGGACAGGGGGTCGAAGCTTTCTTT. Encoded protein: CASSLPGQGVEAFF.

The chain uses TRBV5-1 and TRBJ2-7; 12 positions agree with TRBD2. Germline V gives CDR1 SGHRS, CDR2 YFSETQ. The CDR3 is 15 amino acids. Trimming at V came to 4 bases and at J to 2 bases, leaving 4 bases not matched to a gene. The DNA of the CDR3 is TGCGCCAGCAGCCCGAGACTAGCGGGAGCCTACGAGCAGTACTTC. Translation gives CASSPRLAGAYEQYF.

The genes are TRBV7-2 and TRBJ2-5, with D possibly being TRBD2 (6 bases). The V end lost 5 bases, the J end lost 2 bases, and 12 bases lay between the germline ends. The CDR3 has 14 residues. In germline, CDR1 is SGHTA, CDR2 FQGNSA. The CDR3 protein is CASSARRGQETQYF. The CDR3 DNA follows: TGTGCCAGCAGCGCTAGGAGGGGACAAGAGACCCAGTACTTC. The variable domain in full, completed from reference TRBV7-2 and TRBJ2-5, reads GAGVSQSPSNKVTEKGKDVELRCDPISGHTALYWYRQSLGQGLEFLIYFQGNSAPDKSGLPSDRFSAERTGGSVSTLTIQRTQQEDSAVYLCASSARRGQETQYFGPGTRLLVL.